This T cell receptor (beta chain) was recovered during a study of CD8 T cells in ankylosing spondylitis. General observations from the study: A TCR beta motif of under 10 highly homologous variants seemed to mark ankylosing spondylitis blood. The study looked at matched synovial fluid samples from ankylosing spondylitis patients. Disease-linked clones were reported to be significantly enriched there. Past research had described some motif variants in reactive arthritis synovial fluid and blood.

This clonotype was seen just once. What it binds is unknown. The V gene's germline CDR1 is SGHTA and CDR2 FQGNSA. Trimming removed 5 bases from V and 1 base from J, with 16 bases in between. CDR3 length: 16 amino acids. TCR beta libraries were made by quantitative 5'-RACE with molecular barcodes. TCRdb re-called the 5' RACE reads through MiXCR, storing one row per CDR3 protein. Here the sample spans tens of thousands of distinct CDR3 sequences, under 30% being singletons. The TCR sequence derives from a male donor with ankylosing spondylitis or in good health (not recorded which). Sequenced material: blood, either unsorted or a sorted T cell fraction (not recorded which). This chain joins TRBV7-2 and TRBJ2-3, with D possibly TRBD1 on 5 matching bases. This CDR3 reads CASSPLWGFGTDTQYF. CDR3 DNA sequence: TGTGCCAGCAGCCCCCTTTGGGGCTTCGGCACAGATACGCAGTATTTT.